The TCR beta chain under discussion was sequenced for a study of cytomegalovirus exposure and HLA in healthy donors. Primers: 60 Vbeta forward and 13 Jbeta reverse. Clones were sequenced by immunoSEQ multiplex PCR, and TCRdb holds only the in-frame ones, with some missing. The table includes about 210,000 clones, roughly 87% detected once. Study-level findings and limits: Approximately 160 TCR beta chains were listed as cytomegalovirus-associated. Information on immune exposure was restricted to one variable (CMV serostatus). The study found most TCR sequences rare, yet found some public TCRs in many donors. Later analysis placed DRB1 highest and HLA-C lowest in TCR association rates, which differed by HLA locus.

Germline lookup yields CDR1 MNHEY and CDR2 SMNVEV (reference sequence). The junction had 12 bases not matched to a gene; V was cut back by 5 bases and J by 0 bases. The CDR3 runs to 19 residues. Remarks on this clone: Antigen: not known.

The V call is TRBV27, the J call TRBJ2-5; the match to TRBD2 covers 13 bases. Sequenced material: PBMCs. This clonotype was obtained from a man in his forties in good health and CMV-seropositive. The CDR3 nucleotides are TGTGCCAGCAGTCCATACCCTCCGGGACTAGCGGGACACCAAGAGACCCAGTACTTC. This gives the protein CASSPYPPGLAGHQETQYF.